This T cell receptor beta chain was identified during a study of molecular identifiers for immune sequencing clone quantification. General study findings and limits: In a background of around 970,000 naive cells, spiked Jurkat TCR RNA from one cell was reportedly detectable.

TCRdb redid the calling of the PCR reads with MiXCR, one entry per CDR3 protein. The data show approximately 550,000 distinct CDR3 sequences, with about 20% seen just once and 0.7% to 1% held by the top ten. Trimming took 4 bases from V and 8 from J, leaving 18 bases between them. CDR3 length equals 14 residues. Germline lookup yields CDR1 MNHEY and CDR2 SMNVEV (reference sequence). With RNA at 10%, 30% or 50%, naive CD8 libraries came from about 20,000 to 1,000,000 sorted cells. This clonotype showed up just a few times. Its specificity is not known. Sequencing used naive CD8+ T cells from blood, with Jurkat cell RNA spiked in. As to subset: FACS-sorted CD8+CD4-CCR7+CD45RA+ naive T cells. This rearrangement joins TRBV27 to TRBJ2-7; unclear D gene. This TCR came from a human donor in good health. Some libraries in this study had Jurkat cell RNA spiked in. The CDR3 spells CASSSPGLSLQQYF. The CDR3, as DNA: TGTGCCAGCAGTTCCCCGGGCCTATCCCTGCAGCAGTACTTC.